The clone carrying this TCR beta chain was detected ten times or more. The record originates from a study of T cells in Graves' hyperthyroidism and ophthalmopathy. Patients between 18 and 65 years old had hyperthyroidism, newly diagnosed and lasting under 2 months. The study left out patients who had uncontrolled infection, other autoimmune disease, pregnancy or lactation. Germline assignment: CDR1 MNHEY and CDR2 SVGEGT. V shed 0 bases, J shed 0 bases, and the junction held 4 bases outside the gene matches. This CDR3 contains 17 residues. The investigators amplified TCR beta CDR3 regions from RNA transcripts. HTBI primers drove first-round RT-PCR of the TCR CDR3. TCRdb recomputed calls from the multiplex PCR reads with MiXCR, one row per CDR3 protein. This sample has around 210,000 distinct CDR3 sequences, with about a sixth found just once.

The chain combines TRBV6-2 or TRBV6-3 with TRBJ2-3, with 9 bases lining up with TRBD2. The origin of this receptor is a woman in her forties or fifties with Graves' hyperthyroidism. The sequencing input was blood. The CDR3, as DNA: TGTGCCAGCAGTTACTCGCCTAGCGGGAAAAGCACAGATACGCAGTATTTT. It encodes CASSYSPSGKSTDTQYF.